The entry that follows covers one TCR beta chain sequence. This entry is derived from a study of shared T cell receptors in the human thymus. TCRdb's table, derived via immunoSEQ multiplex PCR, lists solely in-frame clones and lacks some. The table records some 760,000 clones, 80% to 90% of them present only once. Germline V lookup: CDR1 SQVTM, CDR2 ANQGSEA. The V end was cut by 7 bases, the J end by 8 bases, with 15 bases between. CDR3 size: 12 residues. These sequences were also reported in another study, on human thymus T cells.

The sample consisted of thymocytes. This receptor was taken from a girl under three years old with a congenital heart defect. V usage is TRBV29-1 and J usage is TRBJ2-1, with D possibly TRBD2 on 6 matching bases. The CDR3 DNA sequence: TGCAGCGCGCCGATCGGGGGATATGAGCAGTTCTTC. Protein sequence: CSAPIGGYEQFF.